Listed below are T cell receptor beta chains from one sample, sequenced in a study of T cells after yellow fever vaccination. TCRdb reprocessed the 5' RACE reads via MiXCR and lists one record per CDR3 protein. The sample lists some 300,000 distinct CDR3 sequences, 7.5% to 9% seen once, with about 3.7% in the top ten. Source: CD4+ T cells sorted from PBMCs, taken 5 days after the yellow fever booster vaccination. Every receptor here comes from a man younger than 35 who received the YFV17D yellow fever vaccine. The CDR3 runs from the conserved cysteine through the conserved F or W. Fields, in order: clone size, J gene, D gene, V gene, CDR3 protein, CDR3 DNA. A D gene is named only where the DNA matches it firmly. Where a row states a size, it is once, few, many or the class of an expanded clone; other rows omit it.

few TRBJ2-3 . TRBV20-1 CSASRLSDTQYF TGCAGTGCTAGTCGACTTAGTGATACGCAGTATTTT
few TRBJ1-2 . TRBV29-1 CSVASQTLTYGYTF TGCAGCGTTGCCAGTCAGACACTAACTTACGGCTACACCTTC
many TRBJ2-7 . TRBV7-2 CASSLAGRVSSYEQYF TGTGCCAGCAGCTTAGCGGGGCGGGTGAGCTCCTACGAGCAGTACTTC
. TRBJ2-5 . TRBV12-3/TRBV12-4 CASQTHRGAPETQYF TGTGCCAGCCAGACCCATAGGGGGGCCCCGGAGACCCAGTACTTC
. TRBJ1-3 . TRBV4-2 CASSQDSSGNTIYF TGTGCCAGCAGCCAGGACAGCTCTGGAAACACCATATATTTT
many TRBJ1-5 . TRBV5-1 CASSLAPRSEYQPQHF TGCGCCAGCAGCTTGGCTCCCAGGTCAGAGTATCAGCCCCAGCATTTT
many TRBJ2-5 . TRBV5-6 CASSLFTETQYF TGTGCCAGCAGCTTGTTCACAGAGACCCAGTACTTC
. TRBJ1-5 . TRBV4-1 CASSQAGGPHSNQPQHF TGCGCCAGCAGCCAAGCGGGAGGTCCACATAGCAATCAGCCCCAGCATTTT
. TRBJ2-7 TRBD2 TRBV7-2 CASSLARLGRAEQYF TGTGCCAGCAGCTTAGCCCGTCTCGGGAGGGCCGAGCAGTACTTC
many TRBJ1-6 . TRBV7-2 CASSLVGYSPLHF TGTGCCAGCAGCTTGGTGGGCTATTCACCCCTCCACTTT
few TRBJ2-5 . TRBV4-1 CASSQAGGYRGTQYF TGCGCCAGCAGCCAGGCCGGGGGTTACCGGGGGACCCAGTACTTC
. TRBJ2-5 . TRBV12-3/TRBV12-4 CASSPGWGAVGETQYF TGTGCCAGCAGCCCCGGTTGGGGGGCTGTCGGAGAGACCCAGTACTTC
few TRBJ2-5 . TRBV9 CASSVRGRRETQYF TGTGCCAGCAGCGTGCGCGGACGCAGAGAGACCCAGTACTTC
few TRBJ1-3 . TRBV7-2 CASSPLGVISGNTIYF TGTGCCAGCAGCCCCCTAGGGGTTATCTCTGGAAACACCATATATTTT
few TRBJ2-7 . TRBV12-3/TRBV12-4 CASSFRARAYEQYF TGTGCCAGCAGTTTCCGCGCCAGGGCGTACGAGCAGTACTTC
many TRBJ1-4 . TRBV6-1 CASSWDFRSSAFNEKLFF TGTGCCAGCAGTTGGGATTTTCGTTCGTCCGCCTTTAATGAAAAACTGTTTTTT
many TRBJ2-3 . TRBV5-1 CASSLGAVTDTQYF TGCGCCAGCAGCTTGGGGGCAGTCACAGATACGCAGTATTTT
. TRBJ1-1 . TRBV20-1 CSASGGANTEAFF TGCAGTGCTAGTGGAGGGGCGAACACTGAAGCTTTCTTT
few TRBJ1-1 . TRBV5-4 CASSSGPDTEAFF TGTGCCAGCAGCTCGGGACCGGACACTGAAGCTTTCTTT
many TRBJ1-2 . TRBV4-1 CASSQTLPGTFYGYTF TGCGCCAGCAGCCAAACATTACCTGGCACCTTCTATGGCTACACCTTC
. TRBJ1-1 . TRBV28 CASLTYTEAFF TGTGCCAGCTTGACTTACACTGAAGCTTTCTTT
many TRBJ2-2 . TRBV20-1 CSARISENTGELFF TGCAGTGCTAGGATTTCAGAGAACACCGGGGAGCTGTTTTTT
. TRBJ2-7 TRBD2 TRBV20-1 CSAREAGAPYEQYF TGCAGTGCTAGAGAGGCGGGAGCCCCCTACGAGCAGTACTTC
few TRBJ2-5 . TRBV4-1 CASGKSQSAQETQYF TGCGCCAGCGGGAAAAGTCAATCAGCCCAAGAGACCCAGTACTTC